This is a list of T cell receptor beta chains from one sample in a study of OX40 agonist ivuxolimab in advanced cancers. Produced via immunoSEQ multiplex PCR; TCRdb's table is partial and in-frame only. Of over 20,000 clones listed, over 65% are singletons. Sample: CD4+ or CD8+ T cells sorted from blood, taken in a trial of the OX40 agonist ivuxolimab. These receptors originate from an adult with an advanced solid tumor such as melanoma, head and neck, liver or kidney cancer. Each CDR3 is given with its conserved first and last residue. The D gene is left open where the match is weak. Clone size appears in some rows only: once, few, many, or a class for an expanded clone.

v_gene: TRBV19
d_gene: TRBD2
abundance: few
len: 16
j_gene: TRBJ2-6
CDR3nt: TGTGCCAGTAGTCCACGGGGGGAGTCTGGGGCCAACGTCCTGACTTTC
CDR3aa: CASSPRGESGANVLTF

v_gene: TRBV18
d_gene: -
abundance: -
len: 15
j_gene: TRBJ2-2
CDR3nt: TGTGCCAGCTCGCCTCGCAGGGCCGACACCGGGGAGCTGTTTTTT
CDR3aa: CASSPRRADTGELFF

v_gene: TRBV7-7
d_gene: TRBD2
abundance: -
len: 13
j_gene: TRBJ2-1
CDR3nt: TGTGCTAGCAGCTTACTAGCGGGGGGTGAGCAGTTCTTC
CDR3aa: CASSLLAGGEQFF

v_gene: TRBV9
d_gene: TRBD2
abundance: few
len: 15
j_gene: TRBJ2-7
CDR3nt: TGTGCCAGCAGCGTAGTGAAGACTAGCGGGTACGAGCAGTACTTC
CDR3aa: CASSVVKTSGYEQYF

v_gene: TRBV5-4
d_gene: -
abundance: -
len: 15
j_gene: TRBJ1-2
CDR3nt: TGTGCCAGCGGCTTTTGGGACACCCGGAACTATGGCTACACCTTC
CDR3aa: CASGFWDTRNYGYTF

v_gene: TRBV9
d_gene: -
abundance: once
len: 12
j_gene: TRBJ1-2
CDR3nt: TGTGCCAGCAGCGTATTAGGGAATGGCTACACCTTC
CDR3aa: CASSVLGNGYTF

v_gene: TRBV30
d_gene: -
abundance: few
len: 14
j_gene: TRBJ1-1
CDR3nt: TGTGCCGCCCTAGGGGGGTTCCGGAACACTGAAGCTTTCTTT
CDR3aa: CAALGGFRNTEAFF

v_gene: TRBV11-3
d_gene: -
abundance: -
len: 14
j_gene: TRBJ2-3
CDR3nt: TGTGCCAGCAGCTTAGGAGGGGTTTCCGATACGCAGTATTTT
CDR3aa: CASSLGGVSDTQYF

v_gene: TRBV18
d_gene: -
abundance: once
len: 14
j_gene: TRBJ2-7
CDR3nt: TGTGCCAGCTCACCGGGGGACGGACCCCCCGAGCAGTACTTC
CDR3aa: CASSPGDGPPEQYF

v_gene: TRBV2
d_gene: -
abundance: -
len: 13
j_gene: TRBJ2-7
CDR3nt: TGTGCCAGCAGTGAAAGGCCGGCCTACGAGCAGTACTTC
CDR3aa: CASSERPAYEQYF

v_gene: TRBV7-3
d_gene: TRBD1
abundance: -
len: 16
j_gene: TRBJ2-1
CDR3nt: TGTGCCAGCAGCTTAACACCGGGACAGGACTCCCGAGAGCAGTTCTTC
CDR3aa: CASSLTPGQDSREQFF

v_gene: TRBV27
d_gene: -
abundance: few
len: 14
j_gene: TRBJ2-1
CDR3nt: TGTGCCAGCAGTCCCTGGACAGCGAGCGGTGAGCAGTTCTTC
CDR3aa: CASSPWTASGEQFF

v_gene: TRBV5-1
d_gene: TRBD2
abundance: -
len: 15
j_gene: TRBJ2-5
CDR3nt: TGCGCCAGCAGCTTGGGGCTAGCGGGAGAAGAGACCCAGTACTTC
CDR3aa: CASSLGLAGEETQYF

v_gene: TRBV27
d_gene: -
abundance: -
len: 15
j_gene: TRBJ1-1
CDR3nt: TGTGCCAGCAGGCCTCCCCGGACGGTGAACACTGAAGCTTTCTTT
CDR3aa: CASRPPRTVNTEAFF

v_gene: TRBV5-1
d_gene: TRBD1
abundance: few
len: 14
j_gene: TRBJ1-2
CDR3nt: TGCGCCAGCAGCTCCGGGACAGGGGGCTATGGCTACACCTTC
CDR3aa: CASSSGTGGYGYTF

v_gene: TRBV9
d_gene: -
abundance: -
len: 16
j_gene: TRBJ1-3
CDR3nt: TGTGCCAGCAGCGTAGACCCAGGGGAAAAGGGAAACACCATATATTTT
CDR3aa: CASSVDPGEKGNTIYF

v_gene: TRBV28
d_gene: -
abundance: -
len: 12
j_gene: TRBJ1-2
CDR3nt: TGTGCCAGCGGGAGGGGGAACTATGGCTACACCTTC
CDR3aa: CASGRGNYGYTF

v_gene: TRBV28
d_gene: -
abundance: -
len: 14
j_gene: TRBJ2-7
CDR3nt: TGTGCCAGCAGTTTAGGCAGGCTGCCCTACGAGCAGTACTTC
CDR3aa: CASSLGRLPYEQYF

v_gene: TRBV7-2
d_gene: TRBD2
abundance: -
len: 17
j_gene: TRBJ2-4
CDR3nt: TGTGCCAGCAGCTTAGGCCGACCGGGACTACCCGAGGGCATTCAGTACTTC
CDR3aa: CASSLGRPGLPEGIQYF

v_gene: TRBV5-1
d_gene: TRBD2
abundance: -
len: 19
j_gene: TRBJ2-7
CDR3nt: TGCGCCAGCAGAAACCTCGGACTAGCGGGCGATTCTACCTCCTACGAGCAGTACTTC
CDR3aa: CASRNLGLAGDSTSYEQYF

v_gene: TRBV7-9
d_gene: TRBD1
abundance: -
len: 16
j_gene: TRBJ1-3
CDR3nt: TGTGCCAGCAGCCCGATTGGACAGGGGGCCGGAAACACCATATATTTT
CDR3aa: CASSPIGQGAGNTIYF

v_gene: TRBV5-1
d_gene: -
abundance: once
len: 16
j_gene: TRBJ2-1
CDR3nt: TGCGCCAGCAGCCGCAATAAAGATCTCTCCTACAATGAGCAGTTCTTC
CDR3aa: CASSRNKDLSYNEQFF

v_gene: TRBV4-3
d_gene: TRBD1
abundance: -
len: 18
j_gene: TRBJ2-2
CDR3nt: TGCGCCAGCAGCCAAGATTTCCCGAGGACAGGCTCCACCGGGGAGCTGTTTTTT
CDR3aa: CASSQDFPRTGSTGELFF

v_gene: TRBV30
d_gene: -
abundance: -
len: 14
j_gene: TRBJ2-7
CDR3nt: TGTGCCTGGAGTGAAGCCAAGCCACCCTACGAGCAGTACTTC
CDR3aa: CAWSEAKPPYEQYF

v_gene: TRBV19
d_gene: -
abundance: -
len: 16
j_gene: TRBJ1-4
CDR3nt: TGTGCCAGTAGTCGAATATGGGACATAGGGAATGAAAAACTGTTTTTT
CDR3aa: CASSRIWDIGNEKLFF

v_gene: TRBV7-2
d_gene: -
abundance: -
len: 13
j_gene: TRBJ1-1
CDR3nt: TGTGCCAGCAGCTTAACAGGGAACACTGAAGCTTTCTTT
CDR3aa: CASSLTGNTEAFF

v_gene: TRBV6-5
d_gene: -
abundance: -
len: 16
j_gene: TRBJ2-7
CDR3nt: TGTGCCAGCAGTTACTCATCCGGGGGCGCCTCCTACGAGCAGTACTTC
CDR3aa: CASSYSSGGASYEQYF

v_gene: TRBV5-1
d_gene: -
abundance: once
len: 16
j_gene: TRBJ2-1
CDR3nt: TGCGCCAGCAGCCCGGATCCGGCAGGGAATGGTAATGAGCAGTTCTTC
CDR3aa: CASSPDPAGNGNEQFF

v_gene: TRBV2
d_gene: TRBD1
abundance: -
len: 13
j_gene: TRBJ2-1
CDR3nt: TGTGCCAGCAGAGGGACAGGAGGAAATGAGCAGTTCTTC
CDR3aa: CASRGTGGNEQFF

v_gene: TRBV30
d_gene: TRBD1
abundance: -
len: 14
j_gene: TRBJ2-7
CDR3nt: TGTGCCTGGAGTGTACAGGGACAGAACTACGAGCAGTACTTC
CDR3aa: CAWSVQGQNYEQYF

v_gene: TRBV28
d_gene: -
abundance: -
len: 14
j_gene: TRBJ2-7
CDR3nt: TGTGCCAGCAGTATCCGGTCGGGCTCCTACGAGCAGTACTTC
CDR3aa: CASSIRSGSYEQYF

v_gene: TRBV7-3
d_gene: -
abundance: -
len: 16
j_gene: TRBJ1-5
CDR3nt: TGTGCCAGCAGCTTAGTTCGGACCCTTAGCAATCAGCCCCAGCATTTT
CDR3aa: CASSLVRTLSNQPQHF

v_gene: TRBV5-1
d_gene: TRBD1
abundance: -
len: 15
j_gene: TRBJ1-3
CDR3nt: TGCGCCAGCAGCTCCTCGACAGGGACTGGAAACACCATATATTTT
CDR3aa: CASSSSTGTGNTIYF

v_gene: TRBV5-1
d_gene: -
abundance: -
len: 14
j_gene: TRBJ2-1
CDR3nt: TGCGCCAGCAGCTTGGAGGTCTCCTACAATGAGCAGTTCTTC
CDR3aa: CASSLEVSYNEQFF

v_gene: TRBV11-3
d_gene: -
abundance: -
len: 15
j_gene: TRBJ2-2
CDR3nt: TGTGCCAGCAGCTTAGATGAGCTGGCTACCGGGGAGCTGTTTTTT
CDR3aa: CASSLDELATGELFF

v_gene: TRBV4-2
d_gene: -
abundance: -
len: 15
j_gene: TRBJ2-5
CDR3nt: TGTGCCAGCAGCCAAGGGAACGGCAACAGGGAGACCCAGTACTTC
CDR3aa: CASSQGNGNRETQYF

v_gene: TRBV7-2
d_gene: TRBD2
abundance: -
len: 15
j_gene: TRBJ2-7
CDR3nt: TGTGCCAGCAGCCATACTAGCGGGGGTGGCTACGAGCAGTACTTC
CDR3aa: CASSHTSGGGYEQYF

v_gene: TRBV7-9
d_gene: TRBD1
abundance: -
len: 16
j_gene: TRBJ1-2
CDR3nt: TGTGCCAGCAGCCCAGGACAGGGGGCTGATCTCTATGGCTACACCTTC
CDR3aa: CASSPGQGADLYGYTF

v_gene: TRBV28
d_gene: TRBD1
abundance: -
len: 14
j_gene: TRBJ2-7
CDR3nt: TGTGCCAGCAGGTACAGGGGCCGCGCCTACGAGCAGTACTTC
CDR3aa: CASRYRGRAYEQYF